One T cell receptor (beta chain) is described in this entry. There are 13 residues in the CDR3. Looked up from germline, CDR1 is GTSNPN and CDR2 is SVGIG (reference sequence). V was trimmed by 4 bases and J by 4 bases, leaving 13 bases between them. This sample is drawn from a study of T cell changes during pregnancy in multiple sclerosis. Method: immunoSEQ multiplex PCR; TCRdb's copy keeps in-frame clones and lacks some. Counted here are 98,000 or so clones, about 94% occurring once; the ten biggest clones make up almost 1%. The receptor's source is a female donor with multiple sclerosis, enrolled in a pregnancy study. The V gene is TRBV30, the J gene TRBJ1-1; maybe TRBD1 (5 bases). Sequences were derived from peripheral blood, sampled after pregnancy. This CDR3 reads CAWKLRGSTEAFF. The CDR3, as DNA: TGTGCCTGGAAACTTCGGGGGAGCACTGAAGCTTTCTTT.